This TCR beta chain originates from a study of early T cells in non-severe SARS-CoV-2 infection. Germline V CDR1 and CDR2: MDHEN, SYDVKM. Trimming cost V 2 bases and J 2 bases, with 7 bases left between them. The CDR3 loop spans 13 amino acids. The TCR library protocol was used to attach unique molecular identifiers. These identifiers were attached to individual cDNA molecules. TCRdb analysed the 5' RACE reads with MiXCR anew, one entry per CDR3 protein. The sample carries roughly 61,000 distinct CDR3 sequences, over 10% recorded once. Material: whole blood, obtained at baseline. V is TRBV28 and J is TRBJ2-7; D is unresolved. This sequence originates from an adult who was a healthcare worker with PCR-confirmed SARS-CoV-2 infection or an uninfected control (not recorded which). The CDR3 loop is CASSLNRPYEQYF. CDR3 DNA: TGTGCCAGCAGTTTAAACAGACCCTACGAGCAGTACTTC.